This section outlines one T cell receptor beta chain sequence together with its context. The antigen is not known. This specimen belongs to a study of cytomegalovirus exposure and HLA in healthy donors. In the PCR, 60 Vbeta and 13 Jbeta primers were used. Repertoires were generated with immunoSEQ multiplex PCR, while TCRdb's copy carries only in-frame clones and drops some. This sample has 200,000 to 250,000 clones, with roughly 82% found just once. Overall study findings and caveats: A later analysis by the authors found several of the most significant clusters apparently linked to common viral pathogens. The availability of immune exposure information extended only to CMV serostatus. A later analysis showed HLA-associated TCR beta chains outstripping equally common others in clonal expansion. As was reported, the classifier diagnosed cytomegalovirus status with high specificity and sensitivity.

The sample comprised PBMCs. The TCR comes from a middle-aged woman in good health and CMV-seropositive.

This CDR3 reads CASSLTSGTRWVDTQYF. CDR3 nucleotide sequence: TGTGCCAGCAGCTTAACATCCGGGACTCGGTGGGTAGATACGCAGTATTTT. The rearrangement links TRBV11-2 to TRBJ2-3, with D possibly TRBD2 on 6 matching bases. Germline assignment: CDR1 SGHAT and CDR2 FQNNGV. The CDR3 extends over 17 amino acids. Trimming took 2 bases from V and 5 from J, leaving 20 bases between them.